This TCR beta chain was documented in a study of cytomegalovirus exposure and HLA in healthy donors. CDR3 length: 15 amino acids. Germline loops: CDR1 MNHEY, CDR2 SMNVEV (reference sequence). V dropped 9 bases and J dropped 2 bases, with 19 bases sitting between them. It was with 60 Vbeta and 13 Jbeta primers that the PCR ran. Libraries were prepared by immunoSEQ multiplex PCR; TCRdb keeps only in-frame clonotypes and omits some of them. The sample has about 190,000 clones, roughly 80% seen once. Sequencing was done on a sample of PBMCs. The rearrangement links TRBV27 to TRBJ1-2, with a possible D match to TRBD1 (5 bases). The receptor was derived from a man aged 45-65 years in good health and CMV-seronegative. The DNA for the CDR3 is TGTGCCAGAGGCACCGGGACTACGTTAAACTATGGCTACACCTTC. Residues: CARGTGTTLNYGYTF.